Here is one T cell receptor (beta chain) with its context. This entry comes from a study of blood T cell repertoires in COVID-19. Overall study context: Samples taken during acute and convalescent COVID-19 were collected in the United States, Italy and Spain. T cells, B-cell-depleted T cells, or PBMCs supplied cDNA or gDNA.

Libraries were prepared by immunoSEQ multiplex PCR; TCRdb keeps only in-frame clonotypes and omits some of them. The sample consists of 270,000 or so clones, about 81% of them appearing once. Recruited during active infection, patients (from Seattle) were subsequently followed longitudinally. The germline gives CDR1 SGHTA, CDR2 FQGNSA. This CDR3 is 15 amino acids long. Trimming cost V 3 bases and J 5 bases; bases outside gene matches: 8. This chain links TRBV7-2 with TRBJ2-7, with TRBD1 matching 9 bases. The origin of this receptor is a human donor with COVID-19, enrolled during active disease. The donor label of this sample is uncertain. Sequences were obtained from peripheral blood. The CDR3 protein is CASSFQQGARHEQYF. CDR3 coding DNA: TGTGCCAGCAGCTTCCAACAGGGGGCGCGCCACGAGCAGTACTTC. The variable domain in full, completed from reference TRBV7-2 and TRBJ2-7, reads GAGVSQSPSNKVTEKGKDVELRCDPISGHTALYWYRQSLGQGLEFLIYFQGNSAPDKSGLPSDRFSAERTGGSVSTLTIQRTQQEDSAVYLCASSFQQGARHEQYFGPGTRLTVT.